The 3 T cell receptor beta chains reported below all come from one sample, sequenced in a study of PD-1 blockade in classical Hodgkin lymphoma. Time point: cycle 4 day 1 (C4D1), after more than five weeks of nivolumab. In every patient, relapse followed autologous stem cell transplantation, while exposure to brentuximab vedotin differed. The assay was immunoSEQ multiplex PCR, and TCRdb's table has in-frame clones only and misses some. This sample has 50,000 to 65,000 clones, with roughly nine tenths found just once. This specimen was peripheral blood mononuclear cells (PBMCs), taken before the fourth cycle of nivolumab. The receptor source for this set is a human donor with classical Hodgkin lymphoma.

The chain uses TRBV30 and TRBJ2-5, with TRBD2 matching over 7 bases. Germline loops: CDR1 GTSNPN, CDR2 SVGIG (reference sequence). V shed 3 bases, J shed 4 bases, and the junction held 5 bases outside the gene matches. The CDR3 is 13 residues long. CDR3 sequence: CAWRTGGGETQYF. The DNA of the CDR3 is TGTGCCTGGAGAACGGGCGGGGGAGAGACCCAGTACTTC.

The J gene is TRBJ1-5, the V gene TRBV5-1; D gene unclear. The CDR3 totals 15 residues. The V gene's germline CDR1 is SGHRS and CDR2 YFSETQ. V lost 0 bases, J lost 0 bases, and 7 bases lay in between. The CDR3 DNA reads as TGCGCCAGCAGCTTGGACACATATAGCAATCAGCCCCAGCATTTT. Encoded protein: CASSLDTYSNQPQHF.

In its sample, this clone was seen once. Germline and junction disagree at one end, which may indicate a read error. The V gene is TRBV19, the J gene TRBJ1-1; 8 nucleotides match TRBD1. This CDR3 contains 12 residues. Germline assignment: CDR1 LNHDA and CDR2 SQIVND (reference sequence). CDR3 DNA: TGTGCCAGTGGACAGGGAAATACTGAAGTTTTCTTT. Its protein product is CASGQGNTEVFF.